The 14 T cell receptor beta chains listed next were all sequenced from one sample in a study of T cell repertoires in cytomegalovirus infection. Their recognized antigens are unknown. TCRdb independently ran MiXCR on the reads; one entry per CDR3 protein. The sample has hundreds of thousands of distinct CDR3 sequences, roughly 33% seen once. The sequences come from cultured PBMCs, collected from culture after CMV antigen stimulation. These receptor sequences come from a human donor in good health (CMV status not recorded). Some clones in this sample may be carry-over from other donors' samples.

This clonotype has a handful of counts. The V and J genes are TRBV6-2 or TRBV6-3 and TRBJ2-3, with 12 bases aligning to TRBD2. Germline loops: CDR1 MNHEY, CDR2 SVGEGT. Trimming removed 8 bases from V and 4 bases from J; junction bases left unmatched: 7. There are 15 residues in the CDR3. The CDR3, as DNA: TGTGCCAGCCTTCCTCTAGCGGGAGGGCCAGATACGCAGTATTTT. It encodes CASLPLAGGPDTQYF.

The chain links TRBV11-2 to TRBJ1-1, with a possible D match to TRBD1 (5 bases). This CDR3 has 14 amino acids. Germline CDR1 reads SGHAT; CDR2 reads FQNNGV. Trimming removed 4 bases at V and 6 bases at J, with 15 bases between. DNA for the CDR3: TGTGCCAGCAGCTCGTTGACGGTGGGGCCTGAAGCTTTCTTT. It yields the protein CASSSLTVGPEAFF.

This clonotype has just a few counts. The chain joins TRBV7-2 to TRBJ1-2; D remains unclear. The CDR3 totals 13 residues. Germline lookup yields CDR1 SGHTA and CDR2 FQGNSA. Trimming cost V 3 bases and J 8 bases, with 13 bases left between them. CDR3 amino acids: CASSFNPSSGYTF. The CDR3 DNA follows: TGTGCCAGCAGCTTTAACCCCAGTAGCGGCTACACCTTC.

The chain couples TRBV2 to TRBJ2-1; TRBD2 aligns across 11 bases. This CDR3 contains 15 residues. Germline CDR1 SNHLY, CDR2 FYNNEI. J was trimmed by 3 bases and V by 8 bases; bases with no gene match: 6. This chain's CDR3 is CASRGGLAVYNEQFF. CDR3 sequence (DNA): TGTGCCAGCCGGGGGGGACTAGCGGTCTACAATGAGCAGTTCTTC.

This clonotype was seen a handful of times. The chain combines TRBV7-8 with TRBJ1-1; 9 bases are a match to TRBD1. This CDR3 has 15 residues. Germline-derived CDR1 and CDR2 are SGHVS and FQNEAQ. Trimming took 4 bases from V and 5 from J; bases not matched to a gene: 8. CDR3 region: CASSSGQGWLTEAFF. As DNA, the CDR3 is TGTGCCAGCAGCTCGGGACAGGGTTGGTTAACTGAAGCTTTCTTT.

The rearrangement uses TRBV7-9 and TRBJ1-1; D unresolved. This CDR3 has 13 residues. CDR1 is SEHNR and CDR2 is FQNEAQ in the germline V gene (reference sequence). V lost 5 bases, J lost 8 bases, and 15 bases lay in between. The CDR3 DNA reads TGTGCCAGCAGCCAGAGGTCCGGGCCAGAAGCTTTCTTT. This encodes CASSQRSGPEAFF. The full variable domain, with the rest looked up from reference TRBV7-9 and TRBJ1-1, is DTGVSQNPRHKITKRGQNVTFRCDPISEHNRLYWYRQTLGQGPEFLTYFQNEAQLEKSRLLSDRFSAERPKGSFSTLEIQRTEQGDSAMYLCASSQRSGPEAFFGQGTRLTVV.

The chain employs TRBV19 and TRBJ2-2; 7 bases fit TRBD2. Germline V gene sequence: CDR1 LNHDA, CDR2 SQIVND (reference sequence). This CDR3 spans 15 amino acids. With 3 bases clipped from V and 6 bases from J, the junction kept 7 bases outside the gene matches. This CDR3 reads CASSITGAGSGELFF. The CDR3 nucleotides are TGTGCCAGTAGTATTACGGGAGCGGGGTCCGGGGAGCTGTTTTTT.

This clonotype was counted between two and nine times. The chain links TRBV11-2 to TRBJ1-1; D is perhaps TRBD1 (5 bases). Germline V lookup: CDR1 SGHAT, CDR2 FQNNGV. CDR3 length: 12 residues. V shed 0 bases and J shed 11 bases, with 10 bases lying between them. This CDR3 reads CASSLEGTLAFF. The CDR3 nucleotides are TGTGCCAGCAGCTTAGAAGGGACCCTGGCTTTCTTT. Supplemented by reference TRBV11-2 and TRBJ1-1, the full variable domain reads EAGVAQSPRYKIIEKRQSVAFWCNPISGHATLYWYQQILGQGPKLLIQFQNNGVVDDSQLPKDRFSAERLKGVDSTLKIQPAKLEDSAVYLCASSLEGTLAFFGQGTRLTVV.

This clonotype came up a few times. CDR3: CASSRWGFQETQYF. The CDR3 DNA reads as TGTGCCAGCAGTCGATGGGGTTTCCAAGAGACCCAGTACTTC. This chain uses TRBV28 with TRBJ2-5; no clear D gene. Germline V gene lookup returns CDR1 MDHEN and CDR2 SYDVKM. This CDR3 has 14 amino acids. V lost 5 bases and J lost 1, with 11 bases in between.

The chain combines TRBV20-1 with TRBJ2-3, with D unclear. This CDR3 has 11 residues. Trimming pared 6 bases from V and 3 bases from J, leaving 7 bases between. Germline V gene data show CDR1 as DFQATT and CDR2 as SNEGSKA (reference sequence). CDR3 coding DNA: TGCAGTGCCCCCCTTACAGATACGCAGTATTTT. Translated: CSAPLTDTQYF.

There are a few counts of this clonotype. The chain is built from TRBV19 and TRBJ2-3; the match to TRBD2 covers 7 bases. The ends lost 10 bases at V and 4 bases at J; junction bases unmatched: 8. Germline CDR1 LNHDA, CDR2 SQIVND (reference sequence). This CDR3 is built from 13 residues. The CDR3 DNA reads TGTGCCACCGAAGTGGGGGGGGCAGATACGCAGTATTTT. Translating it yields CATEVGGADTQYF.

This chain connects TRBV11-3 to TRBJ2-1, with D unresolved. The germline CDR1 and CDR2 sequences are SGHNT and YENEEA. V shed 5 bases and J shed 6 bases, with 14 bases lying between them. The CDR3 runs 14 residues. CDR3 protein: CASSPPHDANEQFF. In DNA form, the CDR3 reads TGTGCCAGCAGCCCTCCACACGACGCCAATGAGCAGTTCTTC.

The chain joins TRBV6-2 or TRBV6-3 to TRBJ2-7, with a tentative D call TRBD2 (6 bases). Trimming pared 0 bases from V and 4 bases from J, leaving 19 bases between. The CDR3 is 17 amino acids. Germline values: CDR1 MNHEY, CDR2 SVGEGT. The CDR3 region has the DNA TGTGCCAGCAGTTACTCTCTTACGGGCGGGAAATCTTACGAGCAGTACTTC. This translates into CASSYSLTGGKSYEQYF.

This clonotype was seen only a few times. The chain links TRBV3-1 to TRBJ2-3; the D is unclear. V lost 3 bases and J 5 bases, leaving 9 bases between the germline ends. The CDR3 covers 13 residues. Germline V CDR1 and CDR2: LGHDT, YNNKEL (reference sequence). CDR3 loop: CASSHYTGDTQYF. The DNA of the CDR3 is TGTGCCAGCAGCCACTACACCGGAGATACGCAGTATTTT.